The 3 T cell receptor beta chains given below trace back to one sample, sequenced in a study of breast tumors, draining lymph nodes, adjacent tissues. TCRdb redid the calling of the multiplex PCR reads with MiXCR, one entry per CDR3 protein. Of over 60,000 distinct CDR3 sequences in the sample, less than 45% were seen once. The sample comprised breast tumor tissue. The source of these receptors is a female donor with breast cancer. Some clones in this sample may be carry-over from other donors' samples.

The V and J genes are TRBV27 and TRBJ1-2; 8 nucleotides line up with TRBD1. The V gene end was trimmed by 4 bases and the J gene end by 3 bases; junction bases not matched to a gene: 7. The CDR3 is 15 amino acids. CDR1 and CDR2 (germline): MNHEY, SMNVEV (reference sequence). This chain's CDR3 is CASSWGTGEDYGYTF. The CDR3 nucleotides are TGTGCCAGCAGTTGGGGGACAGGTGAAGACTATGGCTACACCTTC.

This clonotype was found many times. The rearrangement uses TRBV6-6 and TRBJ2-6, with no clear D. V was clipped by 4 bases and J by 0 bases, with 7 bases between them. This CDR3 region has 15 residues. Germline V gene lookup returns CDR1 MNHNY and CDR2 SVGAGI (reference sequence). The CDR3 DNA reads TGTGCCAGCAGTTCGATGGACTCTGGGGCCAACGTCCTGACTTTC. This encodes CASSSMDSGANVLTF.

A few counts support this clonotype. V usage is TRBV6-2 or TRBV6-3 and J usage is TRBJ2-3; D unresolved. Trimming shortened V by 0 bases and J by 6 bases, and 16 bases separated the two germline ends. The CDR3 consists of 16 residues. The V gene's germline CDR1 is MNHEY and CDR2 SVGEGT. In DNA, the CDR3 is TGTGCCAGCAGTTACTCGATTGGAGAGCCAGCCGATACGCAGTATTTT. Amino acid sequence: CASSYSIGEPADTQYF.